The present entry profiles one T cell receptor beta chain with its context. Its target is not known. This entry comes from a study of cytomegalovirus exposure and HLA in healthy donors. Findings of the study overall: Listed as cytomegalovirus-associated were 164 TCR beta chains. Follow-up analysis found HLA locus-dependent TCR association rates, highest for DRB1 and lowest for HLA-C. It was likely that a cluster of highly shared sequence variants was a sequencing artifact.

Germline values: CDR1 MNHNS, CDR2 SASEGT. Trimming removed 2 bases from V and 7 bases from J, with 14 bases in between. The CDR3 is made up of 15 amino acids. The PCR used 60 Vbeta and 13 Jbeta primers. Data came from immunoSEQ multiplex PCR; TCRdb stores just in-frame clones and leaves some out. The profile covers 150,000 to 200,000 clones, with 84% appearing a single time and 0.26% taken by the ten largest. The chain is built from TRBV6-1 and TRBJ1-4; possibly TRBD1 for D (5 bases). The sequenced material came from PBMCs. The source is a boy younger than 18 in good health and CMV-seronegative. CDR3 nucleotides: TGTGCCAGCAGTGAATGGGGGGTGGGGGGTGAAAAACTGTTTTTT. Translating it yields CASSEWGVGGEKLFF.